The 32 T cell receptor beta chains given below trace back to one sample, sequenced in a study of T cell repertoires in cytomegalovirus infection. No antigens are known for them. TCRdb fed the reads into MiXCR, producing one record per CDR3 protein. This sample has 750,000 to 900,000 distinct CDR3 sequences, with around 29% found just once. Sequencing used cultured CD8+ T cells from PBMCs, obtained from culture after CMV antigen stimulation. These receptors all stem from a human donor in good health (CMV status not recorded). Some clones in this sample may be carry-over from other donors' samples.

This chain joins TRBV12-3 or TRBV12-4 and TRBJ1-1; D not certain. The CDR3 has 10 amino acids. The V end was cut by 8 bases, the J end by 3 bases, with 4 bases between. The CDR3, as DNA: TGTGCCAGCGCGGACACTGAAGCTTTCTTT. This gives the protein CASADTEAFF.

This clonotype was counted only a few times. The chain links TRBV28 to TRBJ2-2, with D unresolved. The CDR3 runs 12 residues. Trimming took off 3 bases at V and 7 bases at J, with 6 bases between the two ends. Germline loops: CDR1 MDHEN, CDR2 SYDVKM. CDR3 DNA sequence: TGTGCCAGCAGTTTTCACGGCGGGGAGCTGTTTTTT. It is translated as CASSFHGGELFF.

This clonotype has only a few counts. The chain uses TRBV24-1 and TRBJ2-1; D not resolved. Per germline, CDR1 KGHDR and CDR2 SFDVKD. Trimming cost V 3 bases and J 5 bases, with 10 bases left between them. There are 14 residues in the CDR3. Here the CDR3 DNA reads TGTGCCACCAGTGATAGGGCTAGAGACAATGAGCAGTTCTTC. Translating it yields CATSDRARDNEQFF.

This clonotype was found a few times. The chain recombines TRBV19 with TRBJ2-2; D ambiguous. CDR1 is LNHDA and CDR2 is SQIVND in the germline V gene (reference sequence). Trimming took off 10 bases at V and 5 bases at J, with 11 bases between the two ends. The CDR3 covers 12 residues. This CDR3 is CAILWGTGELFF. The DNA of the CDR3 is TGTGCCATCCTGTGGGGAACCGGGGAGCTGTTTTTT.

The chain links TRBV10-3 to TRBJ2-2, with 10 bases fitting TRBD2. The CDR3 length is 14 residues. From germline, CDR1 is ENHRY and CDR2 SYGVKD. V lost 9 bases to trimming and J lost 7 bases; unmatched junction nucleotides: 8. CDR3 nucleotides: TGTGCCATTAGCGGGGGGAATATCGGCGGGGAGCTGTTTTTT. Encoded protein: CAISGGNIGGELFF.

The chain combines TRBV7-9 with TRBJ2-5, with D perhaps TRBD1 (7 bases). CDR3 size: 18 residues. Trimming removed 5 bases at V and 4 bases at J, with 26 bases between. Germline CDR1 reads SEHNR; CDR2 reads FQNEAQ (reference sequence). The CDR3 sequence: CASSGEEGAGRPAETQYF. The CDR3 DNA reads TGTGCCAGCAGCGGGGAGGAGGGGGCCGGTCGTCCGGCAGAGACCCAGTACTTC.

This clonotype turned up a few times. V and J are TRBV28 and TRBJ2-4; TRBD2 agrees at 8 bases. This CDR3 region has 20 residues. The V gene's germline CDR1 is MDHEN and CDR2 SYDVKM. The V gene end was trimmed by 3 bases and the J gene end by 2 bases; junction bases not matched to a gene: 18. The CDR3 nucleotides are TGTGCCAGCAGTTTTCGGGTTTCCCCTTTGGCGGGGGGACCCAAAAACATTCAGTACTTC. This encodes CASSFRVSPLAGGPKNIQYF. Based on the CDR3 plus reference TRBV28 and TRBJ2-4, the full variable domain is DVKVTQSSRYLVKRTGEKVFLECVQDMDHENMFWYRQDPGLGLRLIYFSYDVKMKEKGDIPEGYSVSREKKERFSLILESASTNQTSMYLCASSFRVSPLAGGPKNIQYFGAGTRLSVL.

The rearrangement joins TRBV27 to TRBJ1-2; 9 bases map to TRBD1. This CDR3 spans 12 amino acids. Unmatched junction bases numbered 4, after V lost 6 bases and J lost 8 bases. CDR1 is MNHEY, CDR2 SMNVEV, per germline (reference sequence). CDR3 coding DNA: TGTGCCAGCAGACAGGGGGCGGGCGGCTACACCTTC. The encoded protein is CASRQGAGGYTF.

The rearrangement uses TRBV4-1 and TRBJ1-2; 9 bases fit TRBD1. Germline V lookup: CDR1 MGHRA, CDR2 YSYEKL. The J segment lost 4 bases and the V segment lost 2 bases, leaving 11 bases of the junction unmatched. This CDR3 comprises 17 residues. CDR3 sequence (DNA): TGCGCCAGCAGCCAAAAGTCCCGGGACAGGGATCCCTATGGCTACACCTTC. The encoded protein is CASSQKSRDRDPYGYTF.

The chain recombines TRBV12-3 or TRBV12-4 with TRBJ2-2; TRBD2 agrees at 9 bases. The CDR3 runs 17 residues. V was clipped by 3 bases and J by 3 bases; unmatched bases: 8. CDR3 region: CASSFNSGGRDTGELFF. CDR3 in DNA: TGTGCCAGCAGTTTCAATAGCGGGGGCCGGGACACCGGGGAGCTGTTTTTT.

V is TRBV6-5 and J is TRBJ1-5; 9 nucleotides line up with TRBD1. CDR1 MNHEY and CDR2 SVGAGI come from the germline V gene. The CDR3 sequence is 14 residues long. V shed 6 bases and J 10 bases; nucleotides not matched to a gene: 10. The CDR3 loop reads CASSPGQGPLPQHF. The DNA for the CDR3 is TGTGCCAGCAGCCCGGGACAGGGTCCCCTTCCCCAGCATTTT.

Turning to this clonotype: The junction and the germline gene differ at one end; a read error may be behind it. The chain combines TRBV28 with TRBJ1-4; tentative D call: TRBD1 (6 bases). Per germline, CDR1 MDHEN and CDR2 SYDVKM. This CDR3 has 16 residues. The CDR3: CASSSGPRGTNEKLFF. In DNA form, the CDR3 reads TGTGCGAGCAGTTCCGGCCCCAGGGGCACTAATGAAAAACTGTTTTTT.

This clonotype was seen a handful of times. The gene calls are TRBV6-6 and TRBJ2-2; 7 positions agree with TRBD1. Germline V gives CDR1 MNHNY, CDR2 SVGAGI (reference sequence). The CDR3 totals 16 residues. The J segment lost 0 bases and the V segment lost 1 base, leaving 2 bases of the junction unmatched. The CDR3 here is CASSYFGQANTGELFF. The CDR3 DNA reads TGTGCCAGCAGTTACTTCGGACAGGCGAACACCGGGGAGCTGTTTTTT.

The V gene is TRBV4-1, the J gene TRBJ2-2; D gene ambiguous. The V end lost 0 bases, the J end lost 11 bases, and 7 bases lay between the germline ends. The CDR3 is 12 amino acids. Germline values: CDR1 MGHRA, CDR2 YSYEKL. The CDR3 protein is CASSQDARELFF. For the CDR3, the DNA is TGCGCCAGCAGCCAAGATGCCCGAGAGCTGTTTTTT.

The chain combines TRBV20-1 with TRBJ1-2; 7 bases map to TRBD1. Trimming cost V 6 bases and J 2 bases; bases outside gene matches: 9. This CDR3 has 14 residues. Per germline, CDR1 DFQATT and CDR2 SNEGSKA (reference sequence). The DNA of the CDR3 is TGCAGTGCAATGGAACAGGGGCAAAACTATGGCTACACCTTC. Amino acids: CSAMEQGQNYGYTF.

This clonotype occurred a few times. CDR3: CASSTGEGNYGYTF. The CDR3 DNA follows: TGTGCCAGCAGCACAGGGGAGGGGAACTATGGCTACACCTTC. The V call is TRBV11-2, the J call TRBJ1-2; 7 nucleotides agree with TRBD1. The CDR3 extends over 14 amino acids. V was pared by 5 bases and J by 2 bases, with 5 bases of the junction left unmatched. Germline V gene data show CDR1 as SGHAT and CDR2 as FQNNGV.

This clonotype was recorded a few times. This rearrangement joins TRBV19 to TRBJ1-2; TRBD1 matches 7 bases. The CDR3 runs to 13 residues. Germline V gene data show CDR1 as LNHDA and CDR2 as SQIVND (reference sequence). Trimming at V came to 1 base and at J to 4 bases, leaving 0 bases not matched to a gene. The CDR3 here is CASSIGDSYGYTF. The DNA of the CDR3 is TGTGCCAGTAGTATAGGGGACAGCTATGGCTACACCTTC.

There are many counts of this clonotype. The chain links TRBV6-5 to TRBJ1-1; D is unclear. Per germline, CDR1 MNHEY and CDR2 SVGAGI. The CDR3 has 13 residues. V lost 2 bases to trimming and J lost 7 bases, with 11 bases between them. CDR3 sequence reads: CASSYGSPIEAFF. CDR3 sequence (DNA): TGTGCCAGCAGTTACGGCAGCCCCATTGAAGCTTTCTTT.

This clonotype has a handful of counts. The chain has TRBV27 and TRBJ2-7; 9 positions match TRBD1. The CDR3 consists of 18 residues. Looked up from germline, CDR1 is MNHEY and CDR2 is SMNVEV (reference sequence). Trimming took 2 bases from V and 1 from J; bases not matched to a gene: 12. CDR3 sequence: CASSLRGGPGQGSYEQYF. CDR3 in DNA: TGTGCCAGCAGTTTAAGGGGGGGACCGGGACAGGGTTCCTACGAGCAGTACTTC.

The rearrangement links TRBV6-8 to TRBJ1-5; 9 bases align to TRBD1. Unmatched junction bases numbered 8, after V lost 6 bases and J lost 5 bases. CDR1 and CDR2 (germline): MNHGY, SAAAGT. The length of the CDR3 is 15 residues. CDR3 DNA sequence: TGTGCCAGCAGCCCCTCGACAGGGGGGTATCAGCCCCAGCATTTT. It yields the protein CASSPSTGGYQPQHF.

This clonotype was counted only a few times. The rearrangement joins TRBV4-1 to TRBJ2-7; 7 nucleotides align to TRBD1. Per germline, CDR1 MGHRA and CDR2 YSYEKL. This CDR3 spans 12 amino acids. V shed 4 bases and J 5 bases; nucleotides not matched to a gene: 2. The CDR3 reads CASSPTGDEQYF. In nucleotides, the CDR3 is TGCGCCAGCAGCCCCACAGGGGACGAGCAGTACTTC.

The rearrangement links TRBV7-3 to TRBJ2-1, with 11 bases matching TRBD2. J gave up 3 bases and V 2 bases, and 21 bases lay outside the gene matches. The CDR3 is made up of 22 amino acids. The V gene's germline CDR1 is SGHTA and CDR2 FQGTGA. CDR3 in amino acids: CASSLGPKLAGDPVGFYNEQFF. The CDR3 DNA sequence: TGTGCCAGCAGCTTAGGCCCCAAACTAGCGGGGGACCCCGTTGGCTTCTACAATGAGCAGTTCTTC.

This rearrangement joins TRBV19 to TRBJ2-1; D unresolved. The CDR3 is 13 residues long. V dropped 4 bases and J dropped 7 bases, with 11 bases sitting between them. Germline V gene lookup returns CDR1 LNHDA and CDR2 SQIVND (reference sequence). CDR3 DNA sequence: TGTGCCAGTAGTACGACCCATGGGAATGAGCAGTTCTTC. It is translated as CASSTTHGNEQFF.

This clonotype has only a few counts. CDR3 coding DNA: TGCGCCAGCAGCTTGGGCGGGAGTTTACAGCCCCAGCATTTT. Residues: CASSLGGSLQPQHF. The genes are TRBV5-1 and TRBJ1-5, with D unclear. V lost 0 bases to trimming and J lost 7 bases, with 11 bases between them. Germline loops: CDR1 SGHRS, CDR2 YFSETQ. This CDR3 has 14 amino acids.

V usage is TRBV2 and J usage is TRBJ1-2; weak D call: TRBD1 (5 bases). Looked up from germline, CDR1 is SNHLY and CDR2 is FYNNEI. V was clipped by 8 bases and J by 7 bases, with 5 bases between them. The CDR3 is 9 amino acids. In DNA, the CDR3 is TGTGCCAGCGGGACTGGCTACACCTTC. This sequence encodes CASGTGYTF.

This clonotype was detected a few times. The V gene is TRBV14, the J gene TRBJ1-2; 9 nucleotides align to TRBD1. The junction had 5 bases not matched to a gene; V was cut back by 4 bases and J by 2 bases. Germline lookup yields CDR1 SGHDN and CDR2 FVKESK. CDR3 length: 15 residues. The CDR3 nucleotides read TGTGCCAGCAGCCGAAGCGGACAGGGGAACTATGGCTACACCTTC. Residues: CASSRSGQGNYGYTF.

This chain joins TRBV19 and TRBJ1-1, with TRBD1 matching over 7 bases. Germline V gives CDR1 LNHDA, CDR2 SQIVND (reference sequence). The CDR3 loop spans 14 amino acids. V was pared by 7 bases and J by 4 bases, with 9 bases of the junction left unmatched. CDR3 coding DNA: TGTGCCAGTACCCGAACAGGGGCGGGCACTGAAGCTTTCTTT. Its translation is CASTRTGAGTEAFF.

The CDR3: CASSPRDGPGTGELFF. The CDR3 region has the DNA TGCGCCAGCAGCCCGCGGGACGGACCGGGGACCGGGGAGCTGTTTTTT. V gene TRBV4-1 combines with J gene TRBJ2-2; D perhaps matches TRBD2 (6 bases). CDR1 and CDR2 (germline): MGHRA, YSYEKL. V lost 4 bases and J lost 5, with 17 bases in between. The CDR3 has 16 residues.

The V gene is TRBV5-8, the J gene TRBJ2-2; D might be TRBD1 or TRBD2, each matching 6 bases. The CDR3 totals 14 residues. Germline-derived CDR1 and CDR2 are SGHTS and YDEGEE. Trimming pared 2 bases from V and 10 bases from J, leaving 15 bases between. CDR3 DNA: TGTGCCAGCAGCTTCACCGGGGGCGCCGAGGAGCTGTTTTTT. This encodes CASSFTGGAEELFF.

The chain links TRBV19 to TRBJ1-5; D gene unclear. Trimming shortened V by 3 bases and J by 2 bases, and 8 bases separated the two germline ends. CDR1 is LNHDA, CDR2 SQIVND, per germline (reference sequence). This CDR3 region has 14 residues. The chain's CDR3 is CASSIAAGNQPQHF. CDR3 in DNA: TGTGCCAGTAGTATCGCGGCAGGCAATCAGCCCCAGCATTTT.

This clonotype was observed a few times. The V gene is TRBV12-3 or TRBV12-4, the J gene TRBJ1-4; D unclear. Trimming stripped 2 bases from V and 7 bases from J, with 11 bases between. The CDR3 has 14 residues. This CDR3 is CASSLRVRGEKLFF. The CDR3 DNA reads as TGTGCCAGCAGTTTACGGGTCCGGGGTGAAAAACTGTTTTTT.

V usage is TRBV27 and J usage is TRBJ2-3, with 7 bases that match TRBD2. Germline V gene data show CDR1 as MNHEY and CDR2 as SMNVEV (reference sequence). V lost 4 bases, J lost 2 bases, and 6 bases stayed unmatched. CDR3 length equals 15 residues. CDR3: CASSWTSGVTDTQYF. CDR3 sequence (DNA): TGTGCCAGCAGTTGGACCAGCGGGGTCACAGATACGCAGTATTTT.